The entry below describes one T cell receptor (beta chain). Its antigen is unidentified. This specimen comes from a study of cytomegalovirus exposure and HLA in healthy donors. V lost 3 bases and J 0 bases, leaving 11 bases between the germline ends. Germline-derived CDR1 and CDR2 are SQVTM and ANQGSEA. This CDR3 is 14 amino acids long. 60 Vbeta and 13 Jbeta primers were used in PCR. Assay used: immunoSEQ multiplex PCR; TCRdb lists only in-frame clones, some missing. The table lists 150,000 to 250,000 clones. Study conclusions and caveats: Associated with HLA alleles at 0.05 false discovery rate in a later analysis were around 15,000 TCR beta sequences. Indistinguishable V segments, including TRBV6-2 and TRBV6-3, were excluded. Researchers had no immune exposure information except CMV serostatus available. In a later analysis, common viral pathogens appeared linked to several of the most significant clusters.

This receptor was taken from a boy under 18 in good health and CMV-seronegative. Sequenced material: PBMCs. The V gene is TRBV29-1, the J gene TRBJ1-1, with D maybe TRBD1 (6 bases). CDR3 bases: TGCAGCGTTGAGGGGGCCAGGCTGAACACTGAAGCTTTCTTT. Its protein product is CSVEGARLNTEAFF.